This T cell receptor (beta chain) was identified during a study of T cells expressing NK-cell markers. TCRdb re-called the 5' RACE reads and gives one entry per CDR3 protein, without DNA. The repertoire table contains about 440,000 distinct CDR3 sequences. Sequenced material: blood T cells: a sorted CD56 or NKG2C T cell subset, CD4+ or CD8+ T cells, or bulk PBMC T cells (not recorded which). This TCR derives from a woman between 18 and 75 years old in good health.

The CDR3 region is CASSQDSASGRPLVYEQYF. The chain recombines TRBV4-1 with TRBJ2-7; TCRdb's D call of TRBD2 is untestable without DNA. The CDR3 contains 19 residues. Germline loops: CDR1 MGHRA, CDR2 YSYEKL.